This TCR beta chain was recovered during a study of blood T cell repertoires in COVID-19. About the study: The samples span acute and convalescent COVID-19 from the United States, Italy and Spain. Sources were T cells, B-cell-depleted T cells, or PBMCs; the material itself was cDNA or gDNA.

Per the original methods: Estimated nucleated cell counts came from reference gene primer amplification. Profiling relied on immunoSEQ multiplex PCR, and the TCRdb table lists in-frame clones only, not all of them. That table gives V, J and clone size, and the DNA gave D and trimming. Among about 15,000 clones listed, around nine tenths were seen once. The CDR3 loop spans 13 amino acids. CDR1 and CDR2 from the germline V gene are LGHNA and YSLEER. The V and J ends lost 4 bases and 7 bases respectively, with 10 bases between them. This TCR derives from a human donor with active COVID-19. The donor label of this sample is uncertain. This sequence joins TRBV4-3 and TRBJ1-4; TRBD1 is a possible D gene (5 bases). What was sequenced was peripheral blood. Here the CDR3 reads CASSRQGGEKLFF. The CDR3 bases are TGCGCCAGCAGCCGTCAGGGAGGTGAAAAACTGTTTTTT.